The rows below give T cell receptor beta chains drawn from one sample of a study of T-cell memory formation after mild COVID-19. TCRdb used MiXCR to reprocess the 5' RACE reads, holding one entry per CDR3 protein. The table includes around 120,000 distinct CDR3 sequences, 15% to 20% detected once. What was sequenced was PBMCs or a T cell subset sorted from them (not recorded which). The source is an adult woman who had mild COVID-19 (a few samples of this study predate the infection). Cell type and time point are not known. Each CDR3 is given without its conserved first and last residue. The order of the fields is J gene, V gene, CDR3 protein.

j_call: TRBJ2-3; v_call: TRBV29-1; cdr3_aa: SVSGLAASTDTQY
j_call: TRBJ2-1; v_call: TRBV7-2; cdr3_aa: ASSLSGGAYNEQF
j_call: TRBJ2-1; v_call: TRBV7-8; cdr3_aa: ASSPLADYNEQF
j_call: TRBJ1-1; v_call: TRBV27; cdr3_aa: ASSLSGTGAAGTEAF
j_call: TRBJ1-5; v_call: TRBV7-2; cdr3_aa: ASSLYLPNQPQH
j_call: TRBJ2-1; v_call: TRBV19; cdr3_aa: ASRGLAGIGEQF
j_call: TRBJ2-5; v_call: TRBV29-1; cdr3_aa: SAPEGLAGNGETQY
j_call: TRBJ1-4; v_call: TRBV12-3/TRBV12-4; cdr3_aa: ASSEGVMDEKLF
j_call: TRBJ1-2; v_call: TRBV6-5; cdr3_aa: ASSPQEPPPDGYT
j_call: TRBJ2-1; v_call: TRBV24-1; cdr3_aa: ATSGIRDRSDNEQF
j_call: TRBJ2-7; v_call: TRBV14; cdr3_aa: ASSQGIAFGDEQY
j_call: TRBJ2-7; v_call: TRBV6-2/TRBV6-3; cdr3_aa: ASSYVPVGQY
j_call: TRBJ2-7; v_call: TRBV12-3/TRBV12-4; cdr3_aa: ASGLAGGLSYEQY
j_call: TRBJ1-6; v_call: TRBV7-9; cdr3_aa: ASSNDRDNSPLH
j_call: TRBJ2-5; v_call: TRBV7-9; cdr3_aa: ASSPHPLAGVETQY
j_call: TRBJ2-5; v_call: TRBV7-8; cdr3_aa: ASSPGTTIIPQETQY
j_call: TRBJ2-6; v_call: TRBV5-1; cdr3_aa: ASSLWSTGANVLT
j_call: TRBJ2-2; v_call: TRBV5-1; cdr3_aa: ASSRLAQTNTGELF
j_call: TRBJ2-4; v_call: TRBV2; cdr3_aa: ASKGQGVTKNIQY
j_call: TRBJ2-2; v_call: TRBV12-3/TRBV12-4; cdr3_aa: ASTGGVTGELF
j_call: TRBJ2-7; v_call: TRBV6-5; cdr3_aa: ASSPPGTVAYEQY
j_call: TRBJ2-2; v_call: TRBV7-3; cdr3_aa: ASRFQGLVAGELF
j_call: TRBJ1-6; v_call: TRBV27; cdr3_aa: ASSTPGQQNSPIH
j_call: TRBJ2-7; v_call: TRBV5-1; cdr3_aa: ASSLWGPYSGGPAEQY
j_call: TRBJ2-1; v_call: TRBV12-3/TRBV12-4; cdr3_aa: ASVPGLAEGEQF
j_call: TRBJ1-2; v_call: TRBV6-2/TRBV6-3; cdr3_aa: ASSAPGTDSLTGYT
j_call: TRBJ2-3; v_call: TRBV12-3/TRBV12-4; cdr3_aa: ASSSQQIGGDTQY
j_call: TRBJ1-4; v_call: TRBV4-1; cdr3_aa: ASSLSAGGDVYEKLF
j_call: TRBJ1-1; v_call: TRBV6-5; cdr3_aa: ATSPYWTGGAGTEAF
j_call: TRBJ2-7; v_call: TRBV7-9; cdr3_aa: ASSPGQGLGEQY
j_call: TRBJ2-6; v_call: TRBV19; cdr3_aa: ASFWTGGRSGANVLT
j_call: TRBJ2-5; v_call: TRBV12-3/TRBV12-4; cdr3_aa: ASSRGDMETQY